Listed here are 11 T cell receptor beta chains from one sample, sequenced in a study of post-analysis software for immune sequencing data. Study observations and caveats: Included in a set of about five TRBV segments more frequent in patients than controls were TRBV5-6, TRBV5-1 and TRBV20-1.

Their antigens are not known. Sequencing libraries made from TCR beta cDNA carried unique molecular identifiers. TCRdb recomputed calls from the PCR reads with MiXCR, one row per CDR3 protein. The sample comprises about 800,000 distinct CDR3 sequences, 30% of which are singletons, and roughly 0.57% rests with the top ten. The material sequenced was blood. These receptors were collected from a girl between 5 and 17 years old with multiple sclerosis.

This clonotype turned up a few times. V usage is TRBV25-1 and J usage is TRBJ1-1; 8 positions match TRBD1. V was clipped by 5 bases and J by 5 bases; unmatched bases: 4. Germline lookup yields CDR1 MGHDK and CDR2 SYGVNS. The CDR3 contains 13 residues. The CDR3 nucleotides are TGTGCCAGCAGTCCCAGGGGGCTGACTGAAGCTTTCTTT. It yields the protein CASSPRGLTEAFF.

The CDR3 DNA reads as TGTGCCATCAGTGAGGGCACTAGCGGGGGGCTTCAAGAGACCCAGTACTTC. Protein: CAISEGTSGGLQETQYF. The chain joins TRBV10-3 to TRBJ2-5; TRBD2 agrees at 12 bases. This CDR3 comprises 17 residues. Looked up from germline, CDR1 is ENHRY and CDR2 is SYGVKD. Trimming removed 2 bases from V and 2 bases from J; junction bases left unmatched: 6.

The V and J genes are TRBV7-2 and TRBJ2-5; D not resolved. This CDR3 contains 14 residues. Trimming stripped 5 bases from V and 7 bases from J, with 17 bases between. CDR1 and CDR2 (germline): SGHTA, FQGNSA. CDR3 nucleotides: TGTGCCAGCAGCCCCCCGGGCCCAAAAGCGACCCAGTACTTC. It codes for CASSPPGPKATQYF.

V usage is TRBV3-1 and J usage is TRBJ2-5; D gene uncertain. Germline CDR1 is LGHDT and CDR2 is YNNKEL (reference sequence). The CDR3 is 14 residues long. Trimming removed 0 bases at V and 4 bases at J, with 9 bases between. The CDR3 coding sequence is TGTGCCAGCAGCCAAGATGGTTGGGCAGAGACCCAGTACTTC. Translating it yields CASSQDGWAETQYF.

The rearrangement joins TRBV10-3 to TRBJ1-2; 12 bases match TRBD1. J was trimmed by 2 bases and V by 8 bases; bases with no gene match: 9. The CDR3 is 16 residues long. From germline, CDR1 is ENHRY and CDR2 SYGVKD. The chain's CDR3 is CAIWGTGGGSNYGYTF. CDR3 coding DNA: TGTGCCATCTGGGGGACAGGGGGCGGATCAAACTATGGCTACACCTTC.

V gene TRBV12-3 or TRBV12-4 combines with J gene TRBJ1-1; D is unresolved. V was shortened by 9 bases and J by 4 bases, with 18 bases between the two germline ends. The CDR3 is 14 residues long. Written as DNA, the CDR3 is TGTGCCAGTGAATTGGACGGACGGGGCACTGAAGCTTTCTTT. Its translation is CASELDGRGTEAFF.

This clonotype was seen only a few times. This chain joins TRBV4-1 and TRBJ1-2; a possible D gene is TRBD1 (5 bases). This CDR3 comprises 20 residues. Trimming left V 4 bases short and J 4 bases short, with 31 bases between. Germline assignment: CDR1 MGHRA and CDR2 YSYEKL. Here the CDR3 reads CASSPTHPPRDPITGYGYTF. The CDR3 nucleotides are TGCGCCAGCAGCCCGACCCATCCCCCTAGGGACCCCATCACCGGCTATGGCTACACCTTC.

The chain uses TRBV25-1 and TRBJ2-4, with 8 bases matching TRBD1. The CDR3 contains 14 residues. Germline trimming cut 3 bases from V and 13 bases from J; bases unmatched to any gene: 11. CDR1 is MGHDK, CDR2 SYGVNS, per germline. CDR3: CASSDPGQGRLQYF. The DNA of the CDR3 is TGTGCCAGCAGTGATCCCGGACAGGGACGGCTCCAGTACTTC.

The chain combines TRBV29-1 with TRBJ2-2; 7 nucleotides align to TRBD2. After removal of 5 bases from V and 9 bases from J, the junction contained 12 bases not matched to a gene. The length of the CDR3 is 14 residues. The germline V gene has CDR1 SQVTM and CDR2 ANQGSEA. The CDR3 sequence is CSVLVGGVIRELFF. The CDR3 DNA reads TGCAGCGTTCTCGTTGGGGGGGTAATCAGGGAGCTGTTTTTT.

The chain couples TRBV19 to TRBJ2-7; D is possibly TRBD2 (6 bases). With the DNA end fitting TRBJ2-4 better, the J assignment may be wrong. CDR1 and CDR2 from the germline V gene are LNHDA and SQIVND (reference sequence). This CDR3 region has 14 residues. The CDR3 DNA reads as TGTGCCAGTTTGGGGGGTTGGAACAAAAACATTCAGTACTTC. Translation: CASLGGWNKNIQYF.

This clonotype occurred many times. As DNA, the CDR3 is TGTGCCAGCAGCGGTAGCGGGAGGACTACCTACGAGCAGTACTTC. Translated: CASSGSGRTTYEQYF. The V and J genes are TRBV11-2 and TRBJ2-7; 10 bases map to TRBD2. The length of the CDR3 is 15 residues. V trimming: 5 bases; J trimming: 2 bases; junction bases outside the gene matches: 6. In germline, CDR1 is SGHAT, CDR2 FQNNGV.